This T cell receptor beta chain comes out of a study of neurological immune-mediated disorders. V gave up 2 bases and J gave up 6 bases; unmatched junction bases: 11. Germline V gene sequence: CDR1 SNHLY, CDR2 FYNNEI. The CDR3 length is 17 residues. As for the cDNA, it was generated by 5'RACE with 10-nucleotide random UMIs. TCRdb passed the 5' RACE reads through MiXCR, listing each CDR3 protein once. The profile covers under 85,000 distinct CDR3 sequences, with roughly 5.6% appearing a single time and about 6% taken by the ten largest. This clonotype showed up many times. Specimen: PBMCs. The V gene is TRBV2, the J gene TRBJ2-1; 9 bases agree with TRBD1. The receptor was isolated from a human donor with multiple sclerosis. The donor label of this sample is uncertain. This chain's CDR3 is CASSEPHRGLTGNEQFF. CDR3 DNA: TGTGCCAGCAGTGAACCGCACAGGGGGCTAACGGGCAATGAGCAGTTCTTC.